This T cell receptor (beta chain) was captured by sequencing in a study of T cell changes during pregnancy in multiple sclerosis. Libraries were prepared by immunoSEQ multiplex PCR; TCRdb keeps only in-frame clonotypes and omits some of them. This sample has under 45,000 clones, with approximately 90% found just once. Germline lookup yields CDR1 SGHTA and CDR2 FQGTGA. V lost 1 base and J lost 3, with 15 bases in between. The CDR3 sequence is 16 residues long. The sequences come from CD8+ T cells from peripheral blood mononuclear cells, collected in the first trimester of pregnancy. The TCR sequence derives from a female donor with multiple sclerosis, enrolled in a pregnancy study. The V gene is TRBV7-3, the J gene TRBJ1-1; no clear D gene. The CDR3 sequence: CASSLSPDYFDTEAFF. DNA of the CDR3: TGTGCCAGCAGCTTAAGCCCGGACTACTTTGACACTGAAGCTTTCTTT.